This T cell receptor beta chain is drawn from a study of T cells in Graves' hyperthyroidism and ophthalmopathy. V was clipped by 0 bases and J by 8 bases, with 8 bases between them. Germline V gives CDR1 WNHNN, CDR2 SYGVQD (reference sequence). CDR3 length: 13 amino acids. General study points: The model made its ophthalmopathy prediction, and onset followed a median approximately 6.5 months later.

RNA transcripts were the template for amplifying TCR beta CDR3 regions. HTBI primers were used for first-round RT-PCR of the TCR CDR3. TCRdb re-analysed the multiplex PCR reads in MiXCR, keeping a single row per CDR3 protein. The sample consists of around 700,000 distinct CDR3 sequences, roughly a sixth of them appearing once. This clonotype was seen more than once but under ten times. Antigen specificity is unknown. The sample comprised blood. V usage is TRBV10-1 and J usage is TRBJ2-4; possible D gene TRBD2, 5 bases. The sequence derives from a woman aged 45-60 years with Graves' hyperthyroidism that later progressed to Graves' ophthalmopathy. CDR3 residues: CASSESMGDIQYF. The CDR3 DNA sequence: TGCGCCAGCAGTGAGTCGATGGGAGACATTCAGTACTTC.